There are many counts of the clone carrying this TCR beta chain. Its antigen is still unknown. This record comes from a study of spatial heterogeneity in lung cancer. V lost 1 base, J lost 3 bases, and 11 bases lay in between. Germline V gene lookup returns CDR1 LNHNV and CDR2 YYDKDF (reference sequence). CDR3 length: 15 residues. TCRdb used MiXCR to reprocess the 5' RACE reads, holding one entry per CDR3 protein. This sample has about 47,000 distinct CDR3 sequences, with around 11% found just once. Findings and limits, study-wide: The appearance of ubiquitous expanded tumor TCRs in blood was greater at resection than follow-up.

Time point denoted: blood at routine non-recurrence follow-up after resection. Sequencing was performed on PBMCs, taken at follow-up. The TCR was taken from a male donor with early-stage non-small cell lung cancer. The J gene is TRBJ2-3, the V gene TRBV15; D is possibly TRBD1 (6 bases). The DNA of the CDR3 is TGTGCCACCAGCAGAGGGGGGCCTTTTACAGATACGCAGTATTTT. Residues: CATSRGGPFTDTQYF.